This note documents a single TCR beta chain sequence. The target antigen is unknown. This record belongs to a study of T cell responses to AZD1222 COVID-19 vaccine. Whole-study results and caveats: It should be noted that donors were predominantly white British and more often female, and clonal diversity was possibly underestimated.

Generated by immunoSEQ multiplex PCR, the TCRdb table keeps only in-frame clones and is missing some. The sample comprises 98,000 or so clones, approximately 88% of which are singletons, and around 9% rests with the top ten. Trimming removed 0 bases from V and 2 bases from J, with 10 bases in between. This CDR3 spans 15 amino acids. The germline V gene has CDR1 SGHVS and CDR2 FNYEAQ. The sample was peripheral blood, taken on day 0 of AZD1222 vaccination. This TCR was recovered from an adult in good health. The gene calls are TRBV7-6 and TRBJ1-2, with D possibly TRBD1 on 5 matching bases. The CDR3 loop is CASSLAPGNNYGYTF. For the CDR3, the DNA is TGTGCCAGCAGCTTAGCTCCAGGGAACAACTATGGCTACACCTTC.